These T cell receptor beta chains were read from a single sample in a study of cytomegalovirus exposure and HLA in healthy donors. Using immunoSEQ multiplex PCR, the repertoire was profiled, and TCRdb retains in-frame clones only, with some absent. This sample yields some 99,000 clones, of which about two thirds are seen a single time; about 5% belongs to the top ten. Sequencing used PBMCs. The source is a woman in her seventies in good health and CMV-seropositive. The CDR3 runs from the conserved cysteine through the conserved F or W. Fields, in order: V gene, J gene, clone size, D gene, CDR3 protein, CDR3 DNA. A D gene is named only where the DNA matches it firmly. Clone size is given for some rows only: seen once, a few or many times, or a class if the clone is expanded.

TRBV6-1	TRBJ2-5	.	TRBD2	CASTLSGGGQETQYF	TGTGCCAGCACCCTAAGCGGGGGGGGCCAAGAGACCCAGTACTTC
TRBV4-3	TRBJ1-1	once	TRBD1	CASSPGGQGDEAFF	TGCGCCAGCAGCCCCGGGGGACAGGGCGATGAAGCTTTCTTT
TRBV7-8	TRBJ1-3	.	.	CASRLTGSSGNTIYF	TGTGCCAGCAGGCTTACAGGGAGCTCTGGAAACACCATATATTTT
TRBV10-3	TRBJ1-2	.	.	CAISTGEPYGYTF	TGTGCCATCAGTACAGGAGAACCTTATGGCTACACCTTC
TRBV11-1	TRBJ1-5	.	.	CASSLESMGGGRTNQPQHF	TGTGCCAGCAGCTTAGAATCGATGGGCGGAGGGAGGACTAATCAGCCCCAGCATTTT
TRBV30	TRBJ1-6	.	TRBD1	CAWSAGTGMVESPLHF	TGTGCCTGGAGCGCCGGGACAGGGATGGTTGAATCACCCCTCCACTTT
TRBV4-1	TRBJ2-7	.	.	CASSQDGGQPFYEQYF	TGCGCCAGCAGCCAAGATGGCGGACAGCCTTTCTACGAGCAGTACTTC
TRBV10-2	TRBJ1-4	.	.	CASSAPGVGEKLFF	TGCGCCAGCAGTGCCCCCGGGGTTGGAGAAAAACTGTTTTTT
TRBV19	TRBJ2-2	.	.	CASSITGLDTGELFF	TGTGCCAGTAGTATTACGGGGTTGGACACCGGGGAGCTGTTTTTT
TRBV10-3	TRBJ2-7	.	TRBD1	CAISNPDRVLSYEQYF	TGTGCCATCAGTAACCCGGACAGGGTCCTCTCCTACGAGCAGTACTTC
TRBV1	TRBJ1-1	.	.	CTSSLTLRTAEAFF	TGCACCAGCAGCCTCACTCTTCGGACAGCTGAAGCTTTCTTT
TRBV6-5	TRBJ2-5	.	.	CASWWAGRKTQYF	TGTGCCAGCTGGTGGGCAGGGAGGAAGACCCAGTACTTC
TRBV4-3	TRBJ2-4	few	TRBD2	CASSPTGGSKNIQYF	TGCGCCAGCAGCCCGACGGGGGGTTCCAAAAACATTCAGTACTTC
TRBV5-1	TRBJ2-7	.	.	CASSLNLATSYEQYF	TGCGCCAGCAGCTTGAACCTAGCCACGTCCTACGAGCAGTACTTC
TRBV10-3	TRBJ2-3	.	TRBD2	CAISAGGGATDTQYF	TGTGCCATCAGTGCTGGCGGGGGGGCGACAGATACGCAGTATTTT
TRBV19	TRBJ2-2	.	TRBD1	CASSITGTATGELFF	TGTGCCAGTAGTATAACCGGGACAGCCACCGGGGAGCTGTTTTTT
TRBV9	TRBJ1-2	once	TRBD1	CASSVGGQYTLDGYTF	TGTGCCAGCAGCGTAGGGGGACAGTATACCCTAGATGGCTACACCTTC
TRBV6-1	TRBJ2-7	.	.	CASSRQATSYEQYF	TGTGCCAGCAGCCGACAGGCCACTTCCTACGAGCAGTACTTC
TRBV5-1	TRBJ1-1	few	.	CASSLGGGDTEAFF	TGCGCCAGCAGCCTAGGGGGAGGGGACACTGAAGCTTTCTTT
TRBV4-2	TRBJ2-7	.	TRBD1	CASSYLGQGPNEQYF	TGTGCCAGCAGCTATTTAGGACAGGGCCCCAACGAGCAGTACTTC
TRBV18	TRBJ2-1	once	.	CASGAGEYNEQFF	TGTGCCAGCGGGGCAGGGGAATACAATGAGCAGTTCTTC
TRBV6-5	TRBJ2-7	.	.	CASSYSGDQGGREQYF	TGTGCCAGCAGTTACTCAGGGGATCAGGGAGGACGCGAGCAGTACTTC
TRBV29-1	TRBJ1-5	.	.	CSVRQGLNQPQHF	TGCAGCGTTCGGCAGGGCCTCAATCAGCCCCAGCATTTT
TRBV4-3	TRBJ2-1	.	TRBD2	CASSEEASGGPNEQFF	TGCGCCAGCAGCGAGGAAGCGTCGGGGGGGCCGAATGAGCAGTTCTTC
TRBV7-9	TRBJ1-2	.	TRBD1	CASSRDSSYGYTF	TGTGCCAGCAGCAGGGACAGTAGTTATGGCTACACCTTC
TRBV7-2	TRBJ2-5	once	TRBD2	CASSSFGGETQYF	TGTGCCAGCAGCTCATTCGGGGGGGAGACCCAGTACTTC
TRBV6-4	TRBJ2-3	.	TRBD2	CASSDGASGPTDTQYF	TGTGCCAGCAGTGACGGGGCTAGCGGACCCACAGATACGCAGTATTTT
TRBV5-1	TRBJ1-2	.	.	CASSLGGNNYGYTF	TGCGCCAGCAGCTTGGGAGGGAACAACTATGGCTACACCTTC
TRBV6-5	TRBJ1-6	once	TRBD1	CASTLGQVNNSPLHF	TGTGCCAGCACCCTGGGACAGGTCAATAATTCACCCCTCCACTTT
TRBV11-3	TRBJ2-3	.	.	CASTLDSFTDTQYF	TGTGCCAGCACCCTGGACAGCTTCACAGATACGCAGTATTTT
TRBV6-1	TRBJ1-1	.	.	CATLKDSMNTEAFF	TGTGCCACCCTGAAGGACAGCATGAACACTGAAGCTTTCTTT
TRBV19	TRBJ1-6	few	.	CASSIAAGVDSPLHF	TGTGCCAGTAGTATAGCTGCGGGGGTCGATTCACCCCTCCACTTT
TRBV25-1	TRBJ2-7	.	TRBD1	CASSDRDSVYEQYF	TGTGCCAGCAGTGACCGGGACAGCGTCTACGAGCAGTACTTC
TRBV6-5	TRBJ1-2	.	.	CASRRGYGYTF	TGTGCCAGCCGACGCGGCTATGGCTACACCTTC
TRBV29-1	TRBJ2-1	.	TRBD1	CSVGGTGGLALSYNEQFF	TGCAGCGTTGGAGGAACAGGGGGCCTGGCCCTCTCCTACAATGAGCAGTTCTTC
TRBV6-6	TRBJ2-7	.	.	CASSGDSNEQYF	TGTGCCAGCAGCGGGGACTCGAACGAGCAGTACTTC
TRBV6-5	TRBJ1-6	.	.	CASRVLDSPLHF	TGTGCCAGCAGAGTACTTGATTCACCCCTCCACTTT
TRBV4-1	TRBJ2-1	.	.	CASSQGPDFYNEQFF	TGCGCCAGCAGCCAGGGTCCCGACTTTTACAATGAGCAGTTCTTC
TRBV7-2	TRBJ1-5	.	.	CASSLEGLRGLPQHF	TGTGCCAGCAGCTTAGAGGGGCTTCGGGGACTGCCCCAGCATTTT
TRBV6-6	TRBJ2-7	few	TRBD1	CASSHGQGTYEQYF	TGTGCCAGCAGTCACGGACAGGGGACCTACGAGCAGTACTTC
TRBV30	TRBJ1-1	few	.	CAWWEGSLLNTEAFF	TGTGCCTGGTGGGAAGGGAGCTTGTTGAACACTGAAGCTTTCTTT
TRBV5-6	TRBJ1-2	.	.	CASSPLTANSYGYTF	TGTGCCAGCAGCCCCCTGACAGCGAATAGTTATGGCTACACCTTC
TRBV5-8	TRBJ1-1	.	.	CASSLGGRYTEAFF	TGTGCCAGTTCCTTGGGGGGGCGGTACACTGAAGCTTTCTTT
TRBV6-5	TRBJ1-2	.	TRBD1	CASSYSQGGGYTF	TGTGCCAGCAGTTACTCGCAGGGGGGTGGCTACACCTTC
TRBV11-2	TRBJ1-1	.	TRBD1	CASSYRGITEAFF	TGTGCCAGCAGCTACAGGGGTATCACTGAAGCTTTCTTT
TRBV19	TRBJ2-2	once	TRBD1	CASATGERTGELFF	TGTGCCAGTGCGACAGGGGAGAGGACCGGGGAGCTGTTTTTT
TRBV7-9	TRBJ1-4	.	.	CASSLDLGRDGKLFF	TGTGCCAGCAGCTTAGACCTGGGGAGGGATGGAAAACTGTTTTTT
TRBV27	TRBJ1-1	once	.	CASSLPGNTEAFF	TGTGCCAGCAGTTTACCAGGGAACACTGAAGCTTTCTTT
TRBV7-9	TRBJ1-2	few	TRBD1	CATLPQGVNYGYTF	TGTGCCACCCTACCCCAGGGGGTTAACTATGGCTACACCTTC
TRBV19	TRBJ1-4	.	.	CASTGWANEKLFF	TGTGCCAGCACAGGGTGGGCTAATGAAAAACTGTTTTTT
TRBV7-8	TRBJ1-6	.	TRBD1	CASSLGLSGGLYNSPLHF	TGTGCCAGCAGCTTAGGTTTATCAGGGGGCCTCTATAATTCACCCCTCCACTTT
TRBV2	TRBJ1-2	.	.	CASSNTGFGYTF	TGTGCCAGCAGTAATACAGGGTTTGGCTACACCTTC
TRBV6-5	TRBJ1-5	.	TRBD1	CASSPGQGAGQPQHF	TGTGCCAGCAGCCCCGGACAGGGGGCGGGTCAGCCCCAGCATTTT
TRBV6-1	TRBJ2-7	.	.	CATRGTSSSYEQYF	TGTGCCACCCGGGGTACTAGCTCCTCCTACGAGCAGTACTTC
TRBV13	TRBJ1-2	.	.	CASSVFDRPNYGYTF	TGTGCCAGCAGCGTTTTTGACAGACCTAACTATGGCTACACCTTC
TRBV2	TRBJ2-7	.	TRBD1	CAIQQKMGQGSEQYF	TGTGCCATCCAGCAGAAGATGGGACAGGGGTCCGAGCAGTACTTC
TRBV4-1	TRBJ1-5	.	.	CASSQEAGEQPQHF	TGCGCCAGCAGCCAAGAGGCCGGGGAACAGCCCCAGCATTTT
TRBV2	TRBJ2-1	.	TRBD2	CASSPGTSPVAGASEQFF	TGTGCCAGCAGTCCCGGGACTTCGCCGGTAGCGGGAGCATCTGAGCAGTTCTTC
TRBV11-2	TRBJ2-7	.	.	CASSSPGSGEQYF	TGTGCCAGCAGCTCCCCGGGATCTGGCGAGCAGTACTTC